The present T cell receptor beta chain was sequenced within a study of a mutant IDH1 vaccine in newly diagnosed glioma. Study at large: In weeks 1, 3, 5, 7, 11, 15, 19 and 23, patients were vaccinated. Treated patients had a mean age of roughly 40 years and an approximately 62% male, around 40% female split. Receipt of radiotherapy, temozolomide, or both preceded the study, and most received both.

With regard to this clone: Its matching antigen is unknown.

The time point: week 5, during vaccination. Every vaccine dose comprised 300 ug of mutant IDH1 20-mer peptide plus topical imiquimod. Here immunoSEQ multiplex PCR was the method, and the copy in TCRdb shows in-frame clones only, minus some. Among about 58,000 clones, around 80% were seen once, and the ten largest hold approximately 7.4%. Germline V lookup: CDR1 SGHTA, CDR2 FQGNSA. V was shortened by 2 bases and J by 2 bases, with 6 bases between the two germline ends. CDR3 length: 13 amino acids. The gene calls are TRBV7-2 and TRBJ1-2; D is possibly TRBD1 (6 bases). The source material was PBMCs, sampled from a glioma patient whose treatment included an IDH1 peptide vaccine. The sequence was collected from a woman in her fifties or sixties with glioma. CDR3 sequence reads: CASSLQGNYGYTF. The CDR3 DNA follows: TGTGCCAGCAGCTTACAGGGGAACTATGGCTACACCTTC.